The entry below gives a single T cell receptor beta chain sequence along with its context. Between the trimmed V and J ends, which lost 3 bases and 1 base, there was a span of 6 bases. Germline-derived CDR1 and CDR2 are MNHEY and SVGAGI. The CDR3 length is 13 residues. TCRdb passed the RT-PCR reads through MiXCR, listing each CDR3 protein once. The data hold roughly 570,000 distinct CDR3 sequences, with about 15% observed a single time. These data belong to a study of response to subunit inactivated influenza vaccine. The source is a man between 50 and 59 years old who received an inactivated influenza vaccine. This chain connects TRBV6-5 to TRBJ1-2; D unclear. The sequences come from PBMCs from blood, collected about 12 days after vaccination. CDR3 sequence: CASSYGGNYGYTF. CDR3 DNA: TGTGCCAGCAGTTATGGCGGTAACTATGGCTACACCTTC.